This T cell receptor (beta chain) stems from a study of T cells in Graves' hyperthyroidism and ophthalmopathy. About the research overall: Specimen type is peripheral blood, collected at initial diagnosis prior to any treatment.

With a duration under 2 months, the hyperthyroidism was newly diagnosed in patients aged 18 to 65. Used for diagnoses were clinical symptoms, serum thyroxine and TRAb, thyroid ultrasound and orbital computed tomography. PBMCs were sourced from less than 13 ml fresh peripheral blood. RNA transcripts gave rise to amplified TCR beta CDR3 regions. First-round RT-PCR of the TCR CDR3 relied on the HTBI primer set. MiXCR was run by TCRdb on the multiplex PCR reads, yielding one entry per CDR3 protein. The sample includes 300,000 to 500,000 distinct CDR3 sequences, under 15% of them seen just once. The CDR3 consists of 17 residues. Trimming pared 5 bases from V and 0 bases from J, leaving 19 bases between.

Sequencing was carried out using blood. The source is a woman aged 25-40 years with Graves' hyperthyroidism. The chain is built from TRBV12-3 or TRBV12-4 and TRBJ1-1; a weak D match, TRBD1 (6 bases). The CDR3 loop reads CASSPGQHRTMNTEAFF. For the CDR3, the DNA is TGTGCCAGCAGTCCAGGACAGCATCGCACCATGAACACTGAAGCTTTCTTT.